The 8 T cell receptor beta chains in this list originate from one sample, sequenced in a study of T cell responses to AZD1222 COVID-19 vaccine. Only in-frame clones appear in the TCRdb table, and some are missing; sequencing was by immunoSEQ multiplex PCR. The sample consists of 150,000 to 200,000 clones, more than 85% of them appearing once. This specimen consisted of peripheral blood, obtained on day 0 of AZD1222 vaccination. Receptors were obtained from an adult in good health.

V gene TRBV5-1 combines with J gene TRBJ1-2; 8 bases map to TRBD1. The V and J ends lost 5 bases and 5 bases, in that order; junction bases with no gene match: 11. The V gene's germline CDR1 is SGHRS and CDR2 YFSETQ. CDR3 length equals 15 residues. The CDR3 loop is CASRQIGQGEYGYTF. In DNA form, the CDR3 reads TGCGCCAGCAGACAAATTGGACAGGGAGAATATGGCTACACCTTC.

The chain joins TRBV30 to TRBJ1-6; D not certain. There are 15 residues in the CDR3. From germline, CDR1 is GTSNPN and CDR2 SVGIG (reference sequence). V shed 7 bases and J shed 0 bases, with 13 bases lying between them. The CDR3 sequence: CASQEDHSYNSPLHF. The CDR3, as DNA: TGTGCCTCTCAGGAAGACCACTCCTATAATTCACCCCTCCACTTT.

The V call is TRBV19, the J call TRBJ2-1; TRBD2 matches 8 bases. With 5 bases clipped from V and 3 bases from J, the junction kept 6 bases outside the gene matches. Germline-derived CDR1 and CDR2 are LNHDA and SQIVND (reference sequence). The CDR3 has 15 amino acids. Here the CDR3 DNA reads TGTGCCAGTAGTCATAGCGGGGCCCTCTACAATGAGCAGTTCTTC. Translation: CASSHSGALYNEQFF. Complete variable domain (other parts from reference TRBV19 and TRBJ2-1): DGGITQSPKYLFRKEGQNVTLSCEQNLNHDAMYWYRQDPGQGLRLIYYSQIVNDFQKGDIAEGYSVSREKKESFPLTVTSAQKNPTAFYLCASSHSGALYNEQFFGPGTRLTVL.

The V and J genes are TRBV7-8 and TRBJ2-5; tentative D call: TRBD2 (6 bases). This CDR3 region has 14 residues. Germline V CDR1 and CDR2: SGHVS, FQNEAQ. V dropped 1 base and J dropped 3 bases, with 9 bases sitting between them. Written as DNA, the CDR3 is TGTGCCAGCAGCTTAGTGGTAGCGGAAGAGACCCAGTACTTC. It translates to CASSLVVAEETQYF. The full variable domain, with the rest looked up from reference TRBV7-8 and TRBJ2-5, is GAGVSQSPRYKVAKRGQDVALRCDPISGHVSLFWYQQALGQGPEFLTYFQNEAQLDKSGLPSDRFFAERPEGSVSTLKIQRTQQEDSAVYLCASSLVVAEETQYFGPGTRLLVL.

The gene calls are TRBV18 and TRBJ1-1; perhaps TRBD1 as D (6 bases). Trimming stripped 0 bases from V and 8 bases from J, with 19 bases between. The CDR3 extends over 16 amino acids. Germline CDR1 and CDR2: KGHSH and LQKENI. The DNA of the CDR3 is TGTGCCAGCTCACCACCGACGGGGGGCGCGGTCCCCGAAGCTTTCTTT. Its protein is CASSPPTGGAVPEAFF.

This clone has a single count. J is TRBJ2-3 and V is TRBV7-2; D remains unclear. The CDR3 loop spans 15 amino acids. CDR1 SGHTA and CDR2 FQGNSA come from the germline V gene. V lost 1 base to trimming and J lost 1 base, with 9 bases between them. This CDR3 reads CASSLGVWGTDTQYF. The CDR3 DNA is TGTGCCAGCAGCTTAGGGGTTTGGGGCACAGATACGCAGTATTTT.

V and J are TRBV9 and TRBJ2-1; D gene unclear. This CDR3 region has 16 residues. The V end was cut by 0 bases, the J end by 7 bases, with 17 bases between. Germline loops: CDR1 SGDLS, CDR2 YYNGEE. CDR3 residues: CASSVVGYQVANEQFF. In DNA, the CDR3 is TGTGCCAGCAGCGTAGTCGGCTACCAAGTAGCTAATGAGCAGTTCTTC.

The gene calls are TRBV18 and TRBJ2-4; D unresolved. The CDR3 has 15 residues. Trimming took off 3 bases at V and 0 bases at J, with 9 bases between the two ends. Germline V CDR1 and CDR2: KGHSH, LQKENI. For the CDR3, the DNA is TGTGCCAGCTCACCTTTTACAGAAGCCAAAAACATTCAGTACTTC. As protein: CASSPFTEAKNIQYF. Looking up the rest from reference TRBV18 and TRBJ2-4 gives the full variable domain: NAGVMQNPRHLVRRRGQEARLRCSPMKGHSHVYWYRQLPEEGLKFMVYLQKENIIDESGMPKERFSAEFPKEGPSILRIQQVVRGDSAAYFCASSPFTEAKNIQYFGAGTRLSVL.